This T cell receptor (beta chain) stems from a study of T cell responses to AZD1222 COVID-19 vaccine. V lost 0 bases and J lost 3; bases outside the gene matches: 10. There are 18 residues in the CDR3. Germline lookup yields CDR1 MGHRA and CDR2 YSYEKL. Assay used: immunoSEQ multiplex PCR; TCRdb lists only in-frame clones, some missing. This sample has some 110,000 clones, with more than 75% found just once. This clone was detected once. The sequence derives from an adult who received the AZD1222 COVID-19 vaccine. The material sequenced was peripheral blood, taken 28 days after the second AZD1222 dose. V and J are TRBV4-1 and TRBJ1-3; 8 bases agree with TRBD1. The CDR3 DNA is TGCGCCAGCAGCCAAGATATTCACAGGGGGGTTGGTGGAAACACCATATATTTT. It is translated as CASSQDIHRGVGGNTIYF.